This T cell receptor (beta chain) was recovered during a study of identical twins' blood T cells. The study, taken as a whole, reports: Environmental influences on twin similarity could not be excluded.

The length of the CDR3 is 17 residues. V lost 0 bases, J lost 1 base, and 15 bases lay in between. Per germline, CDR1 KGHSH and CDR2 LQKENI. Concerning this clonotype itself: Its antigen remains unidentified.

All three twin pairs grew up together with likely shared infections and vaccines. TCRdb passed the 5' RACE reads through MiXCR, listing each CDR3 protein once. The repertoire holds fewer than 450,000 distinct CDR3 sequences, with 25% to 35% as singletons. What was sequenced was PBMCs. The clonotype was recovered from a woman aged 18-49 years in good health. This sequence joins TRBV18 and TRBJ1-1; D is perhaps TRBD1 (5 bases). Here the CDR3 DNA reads TGTGCCAGCTCACCACCGAGGGGCCTCGGCAGGAACACTGAAGCTTTCTTT. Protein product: CASSPPRGLGRNTEAFF.